What follows are 29 T cell receptor beta chains derived from one specimen sequenced in a study of blood T cell repertoires in COVID-19. The protocol was immunoSEQ multiplex PCR, while the TCRdb copy is restricted to in-frame clones and leaves out a portion. The sample includes about 20,000 clones, 91% of them seen just once. The sequencing sample was made of peripheral blood. The receptor source for this set is a human donor in a cohort sampled during active COVID-19.

Only one count was recorded for this clone. The chain is built from TRBV6-2 or TRBV6-3 and TRBJ2-5; D unresolved. V shed 2 bases and J shed 4 bases, with 11 bases lying between them. CDR3 length: 14 amino acids. The V gene's germline CDR1 is MNHEY and CDR2 SVGEGT. CDR3 nucleotides: TGTGCCAGCAGTTACGTCGAGCTGAGAGAGACCCAGTACTTC. Protein product: CASSYVELRETQYF.

V and J are TRBV19 and TRBJ1-3; TRBD1 matches at 8 bases. The junction had 11 bases not matched to a gene; V was cut back by 4 bases and J by 3 bases. CDR1 is LNHDA, CDR2 SQIVND, per germline (reference sequence). The length of the CDR3 is 17 residues. The CDR3 loop is CASSTFSGTGIGNTIYF. For the CDR3, the DNA is TGTGCCAGTAGTACATTCTCCGGGACAGGAATTGGAAACACCATATATTTT.

The chain carries TRBV12-5 and TRBJ1-3, with D possibly TRBD1 on 5 matching bases. This CDR3 comprises 16 residues. Trimming removed 8 bases from V and 0 bases from J, with 17 bases in between. The germline gives CDR1 LGHNT, CDR2 FRNRAP. CDR3 bases: TGTGCTAGTTCCTTCAGACGGACAAGCTCTGGAAACACCATATATTTT. Its translation: CASSFRRTSSGNTIYF.

The chain is built from TRBV18 and TRBJ1-3; 7 bases are shared with TRBD1. The CDR3 is 16 amino acids. The germline V gene has CDR1 KGHSH and CDR2 LQKENI. V lost 4 bases, J lost 4 bases, and 10 bases stayed unmatched. The CDR3 bases are TGTGCCAGCTCACGAACTGCAGGGGGGTCAGGAAACACCATATATTTT. Protein sequence: CASSRTAGGSGNTIYF. The full variable domain, in which reference TRBV18 and TRBJ1-3 provide the parts outside the CDR3, is NAGVMQNPRHLVRRRGQEARLRCSPMKGHSHVYWYRQLPEEGLKFMVYLQKENIIDESGMPKERFSAEFPKEGPSILRIQQVVRGDSAAYFCASSRTAGGSGNTIYFGEGSWLTVV.

The chain carries TRBV10-1 and TRBJ2-1; a possible D gene is TRBD2 (5 bases). There are 14 residues in the CDR3. From germline, CDR1 is WNHNN and CDR2 SYGVQD (reference sequence). Trimming shortened V by 6 bases and J by 6 bases, and 15 bases separated the two germline ends. The CDR3 sequence: CASRGEGRSNEQFF. The CDR3 DNA is TGCGCCAGCAGAGGAGAGGGAAGGAGCAATGAGCAGTTCTTC.

This clone was counted between two and nine times. This chain links TRBV3-1 (or the pseudogene TRBV3-2) with TRBJ2-3; 8 bases agree with TRBD1. The CDR3 is made up of 12 amino acids. V gave up 6 bases and J gave up 8 bases; unmatched junction bases: 4. Germline CDR1 LGHDT, CDR2 YNNKEL (reference sequence). The CDR3 protein is CASRDDRGTQYF. In DNA form, the CDR3 reads TGTGCCAGCAGAGACGACAGGGGTACGCAGTATTTT.

This rearrangement joins TRBV7-2 to TRBJ2-4; 7 bases agree with TRBD2. From germline, CDR1 is SGHTA and CDR2 FQGNSA. The CDR3 has 15 residues. V trimming: 5 bases; J trimming: 6 bases; junction bases outside the gene matches: 10. The CDR3 sequence: CASSQPAGRVNIQYF. The DNA for the CDR3 is TGTGCCAGCAGCCAGCCCGCAGGGAGGGTAAACATTCAGTACTTC.

The CDR3 spells CATRRGWGPYEQYV. The CDR3 DNA is TGTGCCACCCGCCGGGGTTGGGGTCCCTACGAGCAGTACGTC. This chain links TRBV27 with TRBJ2-7, with a tentative D call TRBD2 (5 bases). The length of the CDR3 is 14 residues. Germline loops: CDR1 MNHEY, CDR2 SMNVEV (reference sequence). V lost 10 bases and J lost 2, with 18 bases in between.

The chain has TRBV5-1 and TRBJ2-7, with a tentative D call TRBD2 (5 bases). The CDR3 length is 14 residues. V lost 2 bases and J 6 bases, leaving 15 bases between the germline ends. The germline gives CDR1 SGHRS, CDR2 YFSETQ. The CDR3 sequence: CASSLSASGGEQYF. Written as DNA, the CDR3 is TGCGCCAGCAGCTTATCTGCCAGCGGAGGCGAGCAGTACTTC.

This clone was picked up one time. The gene calls are TRBV19 and TRBJ2-1; 7 nucleotides align to TRBD2. From germline, CDR1 is LNHDA and CDR2 SQIVND (reference sequence). The CDR3 totals 21 residues. After removal of 5 bases from V and 0 bases from J, the junction contained 22 bases not matched to a gene. This CDR3 reads CASSPSPLGAGAIYSYNEQFF. As DNA, the CDR3 is TGTGCCAGTAGTCCCTCACCCCTCGGGGCGGGAGCGATTTACTCCTACAATGAGCAGTTCTTC.

This clone was counted once. The chain joins TRBV30 to TRBJ1-1; D unresolved. Germline V gives CDR1 GTSNPN, CDR2 SVGIG (reference sequence). The CDR3 contains 13 residues. The V and J ends lost 0 bases and 5 bases respectively, with 10 bases between them. The CDR3 DNA follows: TGTGCCTGGAGTGTACGGGGTGGGACTGAAGCTTTCTTT. Translated: CAWSVRGGTEAFF.

CDR3: CASSLNPQRWVAEQFF. The CDR3 DNA reads as TGTGCCAGCAGCTTGAACCCCCAGCGTTGGGTGGCTGAGCAGTTCTTC. The chain links TRBV13 to TRBJ2-1; D ambiguous. The CDR3 covers 16 residues. CDR1 PRHDT and CDR2 FYEKMQ come from the germline V gene (reference sequence). The V end was cut by 3 bases, the J end by 9 bases, with 21 bases between.

This clone is medium-sized by share. The chain carries TRBV6-5 and TRBJ2-1, with D possibly TRBD1 on 6 matching bases. The germline V gene encodes CDR1 MNHEY and CDR2 SVGAGI. This CDR3 has 15 amino acids. V lost 7 bases to trimming and J lost 5 bases, with 18 bases between them. As DNA, the CDR3 is TGTGCCAGCACTCGAGGGGGACCAACGAACAATGAGCAGTTCTTC. It codes for CASTRGGPTNNEQFF.

The rearrangement joins TRBV29-1 to TRBJ1-1; 8 nucleotides agree with TRBD1. The germline V gene has CDR1 SQVTM and CDR2 ANQGSEA. V trimming: 7 bases; J trimming: 5 bases; junction bases outside the gene matches: 9. The CDR3 has 13 amino acids. The CDR3 region has the DNA TGCAGCGGAGAGACAGGGGTAGGGACTGAAGCTTTCTTT. This codes for CSGETGVGTEAFF.

There are a few counts of this clone. The chain uses TRBV5-1 and TRBJ2-7, with D perhaps TRBD2 (7 bases). Germline CDR1 SGHRS, CDR2 YFSETQ. The CDR3 contains 17 residues. Trimming cost V 3 bases and J 5 bases, with 24 bases left between them. CDR3 coding DNA: TGCGCCAGCAGCTCCGGTTATGAGGGGGGGCTGTTAAACGAGCAGTACTTC. This encodes CASSSGYEGGLLNEQYF.

The chain has TRBV20-1 and TRBJ1-1; possible D gene TRBD1, 6 bases. The CDR3 covers 15 residues. V dropped 3 bases and J dropped 2 bases, with 16 bases sitting between them. Germline-derived CDR1 and CDR2 are DFQATT and SNEGSKA (reference sequence). The DNA of the CDR3 is TGCAGTGCTAGTTCAGGGGTCCTTTCCAACACTGAAGCTTTCTTT. Residues: CSASSGVLSNTEAFF.

V and J are TRBV19 and TRBJ1-1, with D unclear. Germline V lookup: CDR1 LNHDA, CDR2 SQIVND (reference sequence). The CDR3 loop spans 14 amino acids. V lost 3 bases and J lost 1, with 9 bases in between. The CDR3 bases are TGTGCCAGTAGTATTGGGAGGAAGAACACTGAAGCTTTCTTT. Protein: CASSIGRKNTEAFF.

The chain employs TRBV4-3 and TRBJ2-3; 8 bases map to TRBD2. The CDR3 has 16 residues. V dropped 2 bases and J dropped 0; count of bases not matched to a gene: 4. CDR1 is LGHNA and CDR2 is YSLEER in the germline V gene. CDR3 in DNA: TGCGCCAGCAGCCAATCCGTAGCGGGGAGCACAGATACGCAGTATTTT. Translating it yields CASSQSVAGSTDTQYF.

J is TRBJ1-1 and V is TRBV27; TRBD1 matches at 9 bases. CDR1 is MNHEY and CDR2 is SMNVEV in the germline V gene (reference sequence). The CDR3 covers 14 residues. The V gene end was trimmed by 8 bases and the J gene end by 7 bases; junction bases not matched to a gene: 11. The CDR3 nucleotides are TGTGCCAGCGTCCGGACAGGGGCCCTTCATGAAGCTTTCTTT. Translation gives CASVRTGALHEAFF.

This sequence joins TRBV7-9 and TRBJ2-3; D is perhaps TRBD2 (5 bases). Trimming pared 5 bases from V and 1 base from J, leaving 22 bases between. The CDR3 runs 18 residues. CDR1 is SEHNR, CDR2 FQNEAQ, per germline (reference sequence). CDR3 coding DNA: TGTGCCAGCAGCGCCGTATTGTCCGCGGGCCTTGGCACAGATACGCAGTATTTT. This translates into CASSAVLSAGLGTDTQYF.

The V gene is TRBV19, the J gene TRBJ2-3; D possibly corresponds to TRBD1 (7 bases). Germline V gene data show CDR1 as LNHDA and CDR2 as SQIVND (reference sequence). This CDR3 has 16 amino acids. Trimming pared 7 bases from V and 5 bases from J, leaving 22 bases between. DNA of the CDR3: TGTGCCAGTAAAGCTGGAGGGGGACAGAAGCGAGATACGCAGTATTTT. This gives the protein CASKAGGGQKRDTQYF. Full variable domain (rest looked up from reference TRBV19 and TRBJ2-3): DGGITQSPKYLFRKEGQNVTLSCEQNLNHDAMYWYRQDPGQGLRLIYYSQIVNDFQKGDIAEGYSVSREKKESFPLTVTSAQKNPTAFYLCASKAGGGQKRDTQYFGPGTRLTVL.

V usage is TRBV29-1 and J usage is TRBJ2-7, with TRBD1 matching over 11 bases. Germline CDR1 is SQVTM and CDR2 is ANQGSEA. V shed 5 bases and J 6 bases; nucleotides not matched to a gene: 12. This CDR3 has 15 residues. In DNA, the CDR3 is TGCAGCGTTCCGGGACAGGGGGGATTGGGTGGCGAGCAGTACTTC. This translates into CSVPGQGGLGGEQYF.

The sample holds one count of this clone. This sequence joins TRBV5-6 and TRBJ2-3; 8 nucleotides line up with TRBD2. V dropped 6 bases and J dropped 4; count of bases not matched to a gene: 13. The CDR3 is 16 amino acids. Germline values: CDR1 SGHDT, CDR2 YYEEEE. This chain's CDR3 is CASKYGGAGGADTQYF. The CDR3 nucleotides are TGTGCCAGCAAATATGGAGGCGCCGGGGGGGCAGATACGCAGTATTTT.

The chain combines TRBV20-1 with TRBJ1-2; the D gene is possibly TRBD1 (5 bases). Germline V CDR1 and CDR2: DFQATT, SNEGSKA (reference sequence). The CDR3 consists of 11 residues. CDR3 in DNA: TGCACCGCGGGGCCGGAGGACGGCTACACCTTC. Translation: CTAGPEDGYTF.

This chain links TRBV4-1 with TRBJ2-5; 7 bases agree with TRBD1. The CDR3 spans 13 residues. The trim removed 6 bases at V and 5 bases at J, leaving 6 bases unmatched. The germline gives CDR1 MGHRA, CDR2 YSYEKL. CDR3 nucleotides: TGCGCCAGCAGTACAGGGGACAAGGAGACCCAGTACTTC. Translating it yields CASSTGDKETQYF.

The CDR3 sequence: CASSRLADSNTEAFF. CDR3 nucleotide sequence: TGTGCCAGCTCACGGCTGGCCGACAGCAACACTGAAGCTTTCTTT. The J gene is TRBJ1-1, the V gene TRBV18, with D possibly matching TRBD1 (5 bases). There are 15 residues in the CDR3. Germline V gives CDR1 KGHSH, CDR2 LQKENI. Trimming took off 4 bases at V and 2 bases at J, with 14 bases between the two ends. Using reference TRBV18 and TRBJ1-1 for the parts outside the CDR3, the full variable domain is NAGVMQNPRHLVRRRGQEARLRCSPMKGHSHVYWYRQLPEEGLKFMVYLQKENIIDESGMPKERFSAEFPKEGPSILRIQQVVRGDSAAYFCASSRLADSNTEAFFGQGTRLTVV.

The CDR3 spells CAWSVLAANTGELFF. CDR3 coding DNA: TGTGCCTGGAGTGTACTAGCGGCTAACACCGGGGAGCTGTTTTTT. The chain couples TRBV30 to TRBJ2-2, with 8 nucleotides matching TRBD2. This CDR3 spans 15 amino acids. V lost 0 bases to trimming and J lost 2 bases; unmatched junction nucleotides: 2. Per the germline V gene, CDR1 is GTSNPN and CDR2 is SVGIG (reference sequence).

The V call is TRBV27, the J call TRBJ2-2; 10 bases are shared with TRBD2. Germline V gives CDR1 MNHEY, CDR2 SMNVEV (reference sequence). The CDR3 has 16 residues. Unmatched junction bases numbered 8, after V lost 6 bases and J lost 4 bases. CDR3 sequence reads: CASRGGLAGVTGELFF. For the CDR3, the DNA is TGTGCCAGCAGGGGGGGTCTAGCGGGAGTCACCGGGGAGCTGTTTTTT.

The rearrangement links TRBV5-4 to TRBJ2-7, with TRBD2 as a possible D gene (5 bases). Between the trimmed V and J ends, which lost 4 bases and 8 bases, there was a span of 13 bases. Looked up from germline, CDR1 is SGHNT and CDR2 is YYREEE (reference sequence). The CDR3 runs 12 residues. CDR3 DNA sequence: TGTGCCAGCAGCCTCGAGGGAAGCAAGCAGTACTTC. Protein: CASSLEGSKQYF.